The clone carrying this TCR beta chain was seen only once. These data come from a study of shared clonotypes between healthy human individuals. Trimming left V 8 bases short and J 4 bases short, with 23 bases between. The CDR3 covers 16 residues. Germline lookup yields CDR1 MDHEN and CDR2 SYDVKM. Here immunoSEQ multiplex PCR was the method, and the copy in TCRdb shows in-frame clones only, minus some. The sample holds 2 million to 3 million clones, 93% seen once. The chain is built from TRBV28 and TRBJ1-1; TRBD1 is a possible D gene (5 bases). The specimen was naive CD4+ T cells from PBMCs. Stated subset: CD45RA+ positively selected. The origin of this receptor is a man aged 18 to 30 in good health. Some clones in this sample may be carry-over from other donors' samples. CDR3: CASGSTYFDGGTEAFF. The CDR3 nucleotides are TGTGCCAGCGGATCGACGTATTTCGACGGGGGCACTGAAGCTTTCTTT.